This T cell receptor beta chain was sequenced in a study of long-term antiretroviral therapy in people with HIV. Germline CDR1 reads MDHEN; CDR2 reads SYDVKM. The V and J ends lost 5 bases and 0 bases, in that order; junction bases with no gene match: 7. The CDR3 spans 15 residues. Survey-level resolution applied to immunoSEQ assay v3.0. Profiling relied on immunoSEQ multiplex PCR, and the TCRdb table lists in-frame clones only, not all of them. The sample yields 21,000 or so clones, approximately 90% seen once. Study-level findings and limits: All time points showed a repertoire dominated by clones expanded before ART.

As to this clone: Its antigen is as yet unknown.

The rearrangement joins TRBV28 to TRBJ2-7, with 7 bases lining up with TRBD1. The material sequenced was unsorted PBMCs, taken 2.3 years after starting antiretroviral therapy. This TCR derives from a man aged 55 to 70 with HIV. Here the CDR3 DNA reads TGTGCCAGCAGTACCACCGGGACAGCCTCCTACGAGCAGTACTTC. Translation gives CASSTTGTASYEQYF.